Shown below are 25 T cell receptor beta chains from a single sample sequenced in a study of blood T cell repertoires in COVID-19. The protocol was immunoSEQ multiplex PCR, while the TCRdb copy is restricted to in-frame clones and leaves out a portion. The table lists 200,000 or so clones, 80% to 85% of them singletons, with around 7.5% in the top ten. The sequenced material came from PBMCs or T cells enriched from blood (not recorded which). All receptors derive from a man in his forties who had recovered from COVID-19.

This chain connects TRBV5-5 to TRBJ2-4; no clear D. This CDR3 contains 17 residues. Germline V lookup: CDR1 SGHKS, CDR2 YYEKEE (reference sequence). The V gene lost 5 bases and the J gene lost 0 bases, with 18 bases spanning the gap. The CDR3 coding sequence is TGTGCCAGCAGTTTTGATTTTGGCAGACTAGCCAAAAACATTCAGTACTTC. Translated, it gives CASSFDFGRLAKNIQYF.

This rearrangement joins TRBV21-1 to TRBJ2-1; the table gives TRBD1 as D, unverified against the DNA. TRBV21-1 is recorded as a pseudogene. The CDR3 consists of 13 residues. The CDR3 sequence is CASLRDSYNEQFF. The CDR3 DNA follows: TGTGCCAGCCTCAGGGACTCCTACAATGAGCAGTTCTTC.

CDR3 protein: CASSDQATNSPLHF. The CDR3 region has the DNA TGTGCCAGCAGTGACCAGGCCACTAATTCACCCCTCCACTTT. This chain uses TRBV6-1 with TRBJ1-6; D unclear. Germline V gene lookup returns CDR1 MNHNS and CDR2 SASEGT. The CDR3 has 14 amino acids. Trimming took 3 bases from V and 6 from J, leaving 9 bases between them.

The chain is built from TRBV6-6 and TRBJ1-2; 11 bases agree with TRBD1. V lost 4 bases to trimming and J lost 0 bases; unmatched junction nucleotides: 4. This CDR3 is 16 amino acids long. Germline CDR1 is MNHNY and CDR2 is SVGAGI (reference sequence). CDR3 nucleotides: TGTGCCAGCAGTTCTACGGGACAGGGGGCTAACTATGGCTACACCTTC. Translating it yields CASSSTGQGANYGYTF.

This clone has just a few counts. The gene calls are TRBV5-1 and TRBJ1-1; D perhaps matches TRBD1 (5 bases). The length of the CDR3 is 15 residues. In germline, CDR1 is SGHRS, CDR2 YFSETQ. Trimming took 2 bases from V and 2 from J, leaving 13 bases between them. In nucleotides, the CDR3 is TGCGCCAGCAGCTTAACGGGGGATATAAACACTGAAGCTTTCTTT. Its translation: CASSLTGDINTEAFF.

The chain links TRBV28 to TRBJ2-1, with 7 bases matching TRBD2. The CDR3 sequence is 19 residues long. Germline V gene sequence: CDR1 MDHEN, CDR2 SYDVKM. Trimming removed 1 base from V and 1 base from J; junction bases left unmatched: 13. The CDR3 loop reads CASSLFGRVGGGSYNEQFF. CDR3 in DNA: TGTGCCAGCAGTTTATTCGGCCGTGTCGGCGGGGGTTCCTACAATGAGCAGTTCTTC.

The genes are TRBV29-1 and TRBJ1-1; tentative D call: TRBD1 (6 bases). Germline loops: CDR1 SQVTM, CDR2 ANQGSEA. CDR3 size: 13 residues. V was shortened by 6 bases and J by 0 bases, with 11 bases between the two germline ends. CDR3 nucleotides: TGCAGCGTCCTGACAGGAGTGAACACTGAAGCTTTCTTT. As protein: CSVLTGVNTEAFF. The full variable domain, with the rest looked up from reference TRBV29-1 and TRBJ1-1, is SAVISQKPSRDICQRGTSLTIQCQVDSQVTMMFWYRQQPGQSLTLIATANQGSEATYESGFVIDKFPISRPNLTFSTLTVSNMSPEDSSIYLCSVLTGVNTEAFFGQGTRLTVV.

The CDR3 reads CASEMNAGGKETQYF. CDR3 in DNA: TGCGCCAGTGAGATGAACGCGGGGGGTAAAGAGACCCAGTACTTC. The V call is TRBV5-1, the J call TRBJ2-5, with 8 bases matching TRBD2. This CDR3 spans 15 amino acids. The germline V gene encodes CDR1 SGHRS and CDR2 YFSETQ. J lost 3 bases, V lost 8 bases, and 12 bases had no gene match.

The chain couples TRBV5-1 to TRBJ1-2, with D possibly TRBD1 on 5 matching bases. The V gene lost 0 bases and the J gene lost 4 bases, with 10 bases spanning the gap. The CDR3 runs to 14 residues. Germline loops: CDR1 SGHRS, CDR2 YFSETQ. CDR3 loop: CASSLDITGYGYTF. DNA for the CDR3: TGCGCCAGCAGCTTGGACATTACAGGCTATGGCTACACCTTC.

This clone was counted a few times. The rearrangement links TRBV2 to TRBJ2-1; D perhaps matches TRBD2 (6 bases). The CDR3 is 15 amino acids. From germline, CDR1 is SNHLY and CDR2 FYNNEI. Trimming shortened V by 4 bases and J by 1 base, and 11 bases separated the two germline ends. The CDR3 sequence is CASSAQRASYNEQFF. The CDR3 nucleotides are TGTGCCAGCAGTGCGCAGCGGGCGTCCTACAATGAGCAGTTCTTC.

The chain is built from TRBV25-1 and TRBJ2-1, with 12 bases lining up with TRBD2. J was trimmed by 3 bases and V by 6 bases; bases with no gene match: 6. From germline, CDR1 is MGHDK and CDR2 SYGVNS. This CDR3 contains 16 residues. CDR3 bases: TGTGCCAGCAGCCCTAGCGGGGGGGCTATCTACAATGAGCAGTTCTTC. Amino acids: CASSPSGGAIYNEQFF.

The V gene is TRBV19, the J gene TRBJ1-6; possible D gene TRBD1, 6 bases. The CDR3 contains 15 residues. Looked up from germline, CDR1 is LNHDA and CDR2 is SQIVND (reference sequence). The germline V and J ends were trimmed by 11 bases and 6 bases, with 20 bases remaining between them. The CDR3 sequence: CAAQRGHLGNSPLHF. Written as DNA, the CDR3 is TGTGCCGCCCAACGGGGACACCTCGGTAATTCACCCCTCCACTTT.

The chain links TRBV27 to TRBJ1-4; 8 nucleotides agree with TRBD1. CDR3 length: 15 amino acids. J lost 8 bases, V lost 7 bases, and 12 bases had no gene match. From germline, CDR1 is MNHEY and CDR2 SMNVEV (reference sequence). The CDR3 spells CASKAGGSGWEKLFF. As DNA, the CDR3 is TGTGCCAGCAAGGCAGGGGGCTCGGGGTGGGAAAAACTGTTTTTT.

The chain uses TRBV6-6 and TRBJ1-1, with D hard to call. The CDR3 extends over 14 amino acids. Looked up from germline, CDR1 is MNHNY and CDR2 is SVGAGI (reference sequence). V was trimmed by 6 bases and J by 8 bases, leaving 19 bases between them. The CDR3 region is CASRDPPGTLEAFF. The DNA of the CDR3 is TGTGCCAGCAGGGATCCCCCGGGAACACTGGAAGCTTTCTTT.

This clone was found once. The J gene is TRBJ1-3, the V gene TRBV7-9; possible D gene TRBD1, 5 bases. V was shortened by 5 bases and J by 2 bases, with 13 bases between the two germline ends. This CDR3 spans 15 amino acids. CDR1 and CDR2 from the germline V gene are SEHNR and FQNEAQ (reference sequence). CDR3 nucleotides: TGTGCCAGCAGCGATGGTCGGGGGGCTGGAAACACCATATATTTT. It yields the protein CASSDGRGAGNTIYF.

Points on this clone: Other DNA sequences from this sample encode an identical CDR3 as well. The rearrangement links TRBV27 to TRBJ2-7, with D unresolved. Trimming removed 4 bases at V and 2 bases at J, with 6 bases between. The CDR3 sequence is 12 residues long. Germline V gives CDR1 MNHEY, CDR2 SMNVEV (reference sequence). CDR3 residues: CASSSQTYEQYF. As DNA, the CDR3 is TGTGCCAGCAGTTCCCAAACCTACGAGCAGTACTTC.

This clone was observed many times. The chain couples TRBV6-5 to TRBJ1-5, with 8 positions matching TRBD1. V shed 10 bases, J shed 2 bases, and the junction held 4 bases outside the gene matches. Per germline, CDR1 MNHEY and CDR2 SVGAGI. CDR3 size: 13 residues. The CDR3 DNA follows: TGTGCCAACTCGGACAGGGGCAATCAGCCCCAGCATTTT. This translates into CANSDRGNQPQHF.

This sequence joins TRBV27 and TRBJ1-2; D possibly corresponds to TRBD1 (5 bases). The CDR3 sequence is 14 residues long. Germline V gene data show CDR1 as MNHEY and CDR2 as SMNVEV (reference sequence). V gave up 5 bases and J gave up 7 bases, with 17 bases separating them. The CDR3 spells CASSPIWGEGGYTF. In DNA form, the CDR3 reads TGTGCCAGCAGTCCAATCTGGGGGGAGGGTGGCTACACCTTC.

The chain is built from TRBV7-2 and TRBJ1-6; D may be TRBD1 (5 bases). Germline loops: CDR1 SGHTA, CDR2 FQGNSA. The CDR3 covers 16 residues. Trimming pared 1 base from V and 9 bases from J, leaving 16 bases between. CDR3 amino acids: CASSLEARQTGSPLHF. DNA for the CDR3: TGTGCCAGCAGCTTAGAGGCTCGACAGACTGGTTCACCCCTCCACTTT.

This chain links TRBV5-1 with TRBJ2-5, with 7 bases lining up with TRBD1. Germline assignment: CDR1 SGHRS and CDR2 YFSETQ. With 8 bases clipped from V and 6 bases from J, the junction kept 4 bases outside the gene matches. The CDR3 covers 11 residues. As DNA, the CDR3 is TGCGCCAGTCGGGACAGCCAGACCCAGTACTTC. Residues: CASRDSQTQYF.

The chain combines TRBV5-1 with TRBJ1-6, with 9 bases identical to TRBD1. The CDR3 has 16 residues. After removal of 4 bases from V and 9 bases from J, the junction contained 11 bases not matched to a gene. CDR1 and CDR2 (germline): SGHRS, YFSETQ. For the CDR3, the DNA is TGCGCCAGCAGCGAGGGACAGGGAGCGGGTGGTTCACCCCTCCACTTT. This gives the protein CASSEGQGAGGSPLHF.

The chain couples TRBV2 to TRBJ1-3; the match to TRBD1 covers 8 bases. The CDR3 is 13 residues long. In germline, CDR1 is SNHLY, CDR2 FYNNEI. The CDR3, as DNA: TGTGGGACAGGGATGAGCTCTGGAAACACCATATATTTT. This gives the protein CGTGMSSGNTIYF.

The chain links TRBV5-3 to TRBJ1-1, with D possibly being TRBD1 (6 bases). TRBV5-3 is filed as an ORF, its function uncertain. The CDR3 is 15 amino acids. Trimming cost V 2 bases and J 6 bases, with 17 bases left between them. CDR3 bases: TGTGCCAGAAGCTTACAGGGTATTCTAAATGCTGAAGCTTTCTTT. Its translation is CARSLQGILNAEAFF.

V is TRBV20-1 and J is TRBJ2-3, with 16 nucleotides matching TRBD2. The CDR3 spans 19 residues. Trimming at V came to 3 bases and at J to 1 base, leaving 10 bases not matched to a gene. Germline V CDR1 and CDR2: DFQATT, SNEGSKA (reference sequence). The CDR3 region is CSASRPGLAGGKGTDTQYF. As DNA, the CDR3 is TGCAGTGCTAGTCGACCGGGACTAGCGGGGGGGAAGGGCACAGATACGCAGTATTTT.

V is TRBV27 and J is TRBJ1-1; 7 nucleotides match TRBD1. Germline lookup yields CDR1 MNHEY and CDR2 SMNVEV (reference sequence). This CDR3 has 13 residues. The V segment lost 7 bases and the J segment 11 bases; nucleotides outside the gene matches: 13. The CDR3 region is CASTPDRFSVAFF. CDR3 nucleotides: TGTGCCAGCACTCCGGACAGGTTCTCCGTGGCTTTCTTT.